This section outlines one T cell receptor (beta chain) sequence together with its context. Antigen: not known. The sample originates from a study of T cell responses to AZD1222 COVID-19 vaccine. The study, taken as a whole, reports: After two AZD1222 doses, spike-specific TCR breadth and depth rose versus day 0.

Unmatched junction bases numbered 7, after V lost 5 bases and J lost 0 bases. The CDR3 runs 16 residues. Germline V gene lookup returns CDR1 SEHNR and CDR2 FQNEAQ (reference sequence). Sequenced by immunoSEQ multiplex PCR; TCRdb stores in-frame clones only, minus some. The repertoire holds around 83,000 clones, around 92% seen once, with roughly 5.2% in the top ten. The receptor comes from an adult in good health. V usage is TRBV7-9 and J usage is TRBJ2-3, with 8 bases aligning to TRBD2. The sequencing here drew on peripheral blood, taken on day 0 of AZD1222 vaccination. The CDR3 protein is CASSLGLDFSTDTQYF. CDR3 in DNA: TGTGCCAGCAGCCTGGGACTAGATTTTAGCACAGATACGCAGTATTTT.